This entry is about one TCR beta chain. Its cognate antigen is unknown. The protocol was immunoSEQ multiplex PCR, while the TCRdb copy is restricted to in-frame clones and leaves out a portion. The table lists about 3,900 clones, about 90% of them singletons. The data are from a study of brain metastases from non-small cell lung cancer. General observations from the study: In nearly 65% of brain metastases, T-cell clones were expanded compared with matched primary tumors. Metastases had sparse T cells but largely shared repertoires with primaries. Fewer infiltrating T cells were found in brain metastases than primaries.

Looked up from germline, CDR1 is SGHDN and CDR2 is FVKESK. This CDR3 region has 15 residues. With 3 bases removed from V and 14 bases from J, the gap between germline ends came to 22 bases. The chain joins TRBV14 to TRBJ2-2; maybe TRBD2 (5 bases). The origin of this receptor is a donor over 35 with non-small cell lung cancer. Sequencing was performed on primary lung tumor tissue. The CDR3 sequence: CASSHPTEYRGRLFF. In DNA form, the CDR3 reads TGTGCCAGCAGCCATCCGACGGAGTATCGGGGTAGACTGTTTTTT.